What follows is one TCR beta chain and its context. Its antigen is not known. This entry belongs to a study of blood T cells in healthy people across ages. The study, taken as a whole, reports: The authors considered diversity estimates from one million T cells to be underestimates. Roughly linearly, TCR beta diversity per million T cells fell as age increased.

With a J-beta primer mix and a sample-barcoded 5' primer, a second PCR ran about 7 to 12 cycles. TCRdb re-called the 5' RACE reads with MiXCR, one entry per CDR3 protein. The sample has about 730,000 distinct CDR3 sequences, 43% seen once. Each sample yielded at least 6.5 million isolated PBMCs. Sequences were obtained from blood. This TCR was recovered from a woman aged 55-69 years in good health.

The CDR3 nucleotides are TGCAGCGGGGAGGGGGAGTACTATGGCTACACCTTC. As protein: CSGEGEYYGYTF. This chain joins TRBV29-1 and TRBJ1-2; a weak D match, TRBD1 (6 bases). Trimming took off 7 bases at V and 3 bases at J, with 12 bases between the two ends. The germline gives CDR1 SQVTM, CDR2 ANQGSEA. The CDR3 has 12 residues.